The rows below give T cell receptor beta chains drawn from one sample of a study of OX40 agonist ivuxolimab in advanced cancers. Assay: immunoSEQ multiplex PCR; the TCRdb copy retains only in-frame clones and omits some. The table lists 75,000 to 95,000 clones, more than 70% of them singletons. Sequencing was performed on CD4+ or CD8+ T cells sorted from blood, taken in a trial of the OX40 agonist ivuxolimab. These receptor sequences come from an adult with an advanced solid tumor such as melanoma, head and neck, liver or kidney cancer. Each CDR3 is given with its conserved first and last residue. D genes are given only for firm matches. Size tells how often a clone was seen (once, few, many) or the class of an expanded clone, and some rows leave it out.

TRBV5-6,TRBD2,.,TRBJ2-2,CASSLRLAWETGELFF,TGTGCCAGCAGCTTGCGACTAGCGTGGGAGACCGGGGAGCTGTTTTTT
TRBV9,TRBD1,.,TRBJ1-3,CASSSRGTASGNTIYF,TGTGCCAGCAGCTCTAGGGGGACAGCCTCTGGAAACACCATATATTTT
TRBV7-9,TRBD1,.,TRBJ1-1,CASSPGQGGSEAFF,TGTGCCAGCAGCCCGGGACAGGGGGGCTCTGAAGCTTTCTTT
TRBV7-9,.,.,TRBJ2-3,CASSLGTVDTQYF,TGTGCCAGCAGCCTCGGGACTGTCGATACGCAGTATTTT
TRBV27,TRBD1,.,TRBJ2-7,CASSFTGTGIRREQYF,TGTGCCAGCAGTTTTACCGGGACAGGGATTCGTCGCGAGCAGTACTTC
TRBV9,.,few,TRBJ2-3,CASSVSAWVDTQYF,TGTGCCAGCAGCGTGAGTGCGTGGGTAGATACGCAGTATTTT
TRBV19,.,.,TRBJ1-4,CASSIGGYEKLFF,TGTGCCAGTAGTATTGGAGGGTATGAAAAACTGTTTTTT
TRBV6-1,TRBD1,.,TRBJ2-5,CASSTGALQETQYF,TGTGCCAGCAGTACAGGGGCCCTCCAAGAGACCCAGTACTTC
TRBV19,.,.,TRBJ2-2,CASSSGGGPTGELFF,TGTGCCAGTAGTTCCGGCGGAGGGCCCACCGGGGAGCTGTTTTTT
TRBV7-2,TRBD2,.,TRBJ2-5,CASSPYPGLAETQHF,TGTGCCAGCAGCCCGTACCCGGGACTAGCGGAGACCCAGCACTTC
TRBV4-2,TRBD2,.,TRBJ2-7,CASSQETGLAGGTTYEQYF,TGTGCCAGCAGCCAAGAAACGGGGCTAGCGGGAGGAACCACCTACGAGCAGTACTTC
TRBV19,.,.,TRBJ1-5,CASSIPGPNQPQHF,TGTGCCAGTAGTATTCCCGGGCCCAATCAGCCCCAGCATTTT
TRBV30,.,.,TRBJ2-5,CAWLRLAAQETQYF,TGTGCCTGGTTAAGGTTGGCGGCCCAAGAGACCCAGTACTTC
TRBV5-1,TRBD2,.,TRBJ2-2,CASSLGTSGRALGELFF,TGCGCCAGCAGCTTAGGGACTAGCGGGAGGGCCCTCGGGGAGCTGTTTTTT